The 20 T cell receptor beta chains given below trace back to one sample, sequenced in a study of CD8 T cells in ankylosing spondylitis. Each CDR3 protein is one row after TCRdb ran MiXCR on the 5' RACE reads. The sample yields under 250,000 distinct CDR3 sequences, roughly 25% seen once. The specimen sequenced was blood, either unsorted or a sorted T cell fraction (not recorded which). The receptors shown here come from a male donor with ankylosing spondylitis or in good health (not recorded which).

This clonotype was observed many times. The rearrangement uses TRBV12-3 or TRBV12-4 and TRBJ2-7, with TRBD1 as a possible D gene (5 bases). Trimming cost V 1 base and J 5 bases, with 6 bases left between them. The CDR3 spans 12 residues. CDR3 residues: CASSLVRDEQYF. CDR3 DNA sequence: TGTGCCAGCAGTTTAGTCAGGGACGAGCAGTACTTC.

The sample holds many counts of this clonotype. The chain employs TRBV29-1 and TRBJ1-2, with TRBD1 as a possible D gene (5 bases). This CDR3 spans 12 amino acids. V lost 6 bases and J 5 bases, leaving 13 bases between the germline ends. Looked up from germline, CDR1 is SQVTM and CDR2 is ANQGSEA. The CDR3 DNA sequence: TGCAGCGTCCGGGACTCGGAATATGGCTACACCTTC. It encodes CSVRDSEYGYTF.

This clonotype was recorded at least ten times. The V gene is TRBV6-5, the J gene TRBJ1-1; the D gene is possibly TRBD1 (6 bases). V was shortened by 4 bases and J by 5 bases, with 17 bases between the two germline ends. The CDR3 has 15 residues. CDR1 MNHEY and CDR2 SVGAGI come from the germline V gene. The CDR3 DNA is TGTGCCAGCAGTTCCCCGTTATTAGGGGGGACTGAAGCTTTCTTT. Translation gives CASSSPLLGGTEAFF.

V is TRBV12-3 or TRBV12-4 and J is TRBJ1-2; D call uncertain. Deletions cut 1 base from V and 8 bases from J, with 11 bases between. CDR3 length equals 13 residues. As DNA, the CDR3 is TGTGCCAGCAGTTTAGGATTACATCGGGGCTACACCTTC. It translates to CASSLGLHRGYTF.

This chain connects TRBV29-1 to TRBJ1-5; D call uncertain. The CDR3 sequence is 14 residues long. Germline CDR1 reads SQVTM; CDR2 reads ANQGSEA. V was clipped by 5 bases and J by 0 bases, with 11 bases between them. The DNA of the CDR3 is TGCAGCGTTAAAACGAAATATAGCAATCAGCCCCAGCATTTT. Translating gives CSVKTKYSNQPQHF.

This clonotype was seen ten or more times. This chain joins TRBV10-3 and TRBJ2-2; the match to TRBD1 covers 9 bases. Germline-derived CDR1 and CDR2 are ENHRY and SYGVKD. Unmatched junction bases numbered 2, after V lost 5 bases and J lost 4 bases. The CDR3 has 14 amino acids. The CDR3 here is CAISRGQGTGELFF. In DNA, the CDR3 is TGTGCCATCAGTAGGGGACAGGGCACCGGGGAGCTGTTTTTT.

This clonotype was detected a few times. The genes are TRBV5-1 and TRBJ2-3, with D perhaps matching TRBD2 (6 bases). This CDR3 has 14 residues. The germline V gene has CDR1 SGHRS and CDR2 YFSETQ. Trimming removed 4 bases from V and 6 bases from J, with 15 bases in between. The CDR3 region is CASSDPAAGDTQYF. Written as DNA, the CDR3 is TGCGCCAGCAGCGACCCCGCTGCGGGGGATACGCAGTATTTT.

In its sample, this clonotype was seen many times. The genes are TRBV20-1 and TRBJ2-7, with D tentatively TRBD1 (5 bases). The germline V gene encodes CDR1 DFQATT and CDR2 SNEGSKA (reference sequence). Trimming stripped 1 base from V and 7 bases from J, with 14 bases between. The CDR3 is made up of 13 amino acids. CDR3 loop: CSARVGRGREQYF. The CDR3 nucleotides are TGCAGTGCTAGAGTTGGTAGGGGAAGGGAGCAGTACTTC.

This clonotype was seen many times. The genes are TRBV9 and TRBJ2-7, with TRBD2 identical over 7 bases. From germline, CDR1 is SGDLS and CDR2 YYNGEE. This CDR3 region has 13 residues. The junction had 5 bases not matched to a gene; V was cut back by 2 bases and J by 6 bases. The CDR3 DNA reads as TGTGCCAGCAGCGTCGGACTAGGACTCGAGCAGTACTTC. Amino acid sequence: CASSVGLGLEQYF.

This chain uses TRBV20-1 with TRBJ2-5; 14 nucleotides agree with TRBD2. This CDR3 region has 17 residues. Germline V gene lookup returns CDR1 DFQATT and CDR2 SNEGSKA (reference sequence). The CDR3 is CCASGETSGRAIETQYF. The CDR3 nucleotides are TGCTGCGCTAGTGGTGAGACTAGCGGGAGGGCCATCGAGACCCAGTACTTC.

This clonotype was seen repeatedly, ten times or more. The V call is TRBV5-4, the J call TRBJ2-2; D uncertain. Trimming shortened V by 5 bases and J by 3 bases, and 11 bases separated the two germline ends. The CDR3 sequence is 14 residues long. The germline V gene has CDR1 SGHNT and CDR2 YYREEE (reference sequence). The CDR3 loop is CASSQDRYTGELFF. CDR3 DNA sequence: TGTGCCAGCAGTCAAGACCGATACACCGGGGAGCTGTTTTTT. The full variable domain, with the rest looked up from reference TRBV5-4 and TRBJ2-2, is ETGVTQSPTHLIKTRGQQVTLRCSSQSGHNTVSWYQQALGQGPQFIFQYYREEENGRGNFPPRFSGLQFPNYSSELNVNALELDDSALYLCASSQDRYTGELFFGEGSRLTVL.

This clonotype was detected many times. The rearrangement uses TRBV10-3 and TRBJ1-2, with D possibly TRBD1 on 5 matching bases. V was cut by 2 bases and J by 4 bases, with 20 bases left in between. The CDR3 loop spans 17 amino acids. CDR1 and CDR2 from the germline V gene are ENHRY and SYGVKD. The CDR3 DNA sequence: TGTGCCATCAGTGAGGGAGGGGCCTATACTATATCCTATGGCTACACCTTC. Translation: CAISEGGAYTISYGYTF.

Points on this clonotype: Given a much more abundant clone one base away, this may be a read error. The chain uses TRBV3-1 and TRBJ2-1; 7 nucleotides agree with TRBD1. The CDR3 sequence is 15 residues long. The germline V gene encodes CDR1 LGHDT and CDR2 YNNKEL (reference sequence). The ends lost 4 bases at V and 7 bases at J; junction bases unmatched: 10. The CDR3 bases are TGTGCCAGCAGCCTCCCTATGGGGACAGTGAATGAGCAGTTCTTC. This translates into CASSLPMGTVNEQFF.

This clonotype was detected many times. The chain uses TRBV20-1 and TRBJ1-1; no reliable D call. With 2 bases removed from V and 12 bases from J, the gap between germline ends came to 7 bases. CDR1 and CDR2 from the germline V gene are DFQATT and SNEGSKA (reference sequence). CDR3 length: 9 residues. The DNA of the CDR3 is TGCAGTGCTAGAATGATCCCTTTCTTT. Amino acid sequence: CSARMIPFF.

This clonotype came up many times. The CDR3 sequence: CASELLPNTEAFF. In DNA, the CDR3 is TGTGCCAGCGAATTATTACCCAACACTGAAGCTTTCTTT. This sequence joins TRBV12-3 or TRBV12-4 and TRBJ1-1, with D unresolved. CDR3 length: 13 residues. The V gene lost 8 bases and the J gene lost 2 bases, with 12 bases spanning the gap.

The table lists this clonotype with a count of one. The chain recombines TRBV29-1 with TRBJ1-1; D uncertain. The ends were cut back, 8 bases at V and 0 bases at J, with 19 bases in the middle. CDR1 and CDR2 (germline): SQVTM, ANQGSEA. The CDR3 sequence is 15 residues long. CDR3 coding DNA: TGCAGCTTATCGCGGGCGGGCCCCTTGAACACTGAAGCTTTCTTT. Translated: CSLSRAGPLNTEAFF.

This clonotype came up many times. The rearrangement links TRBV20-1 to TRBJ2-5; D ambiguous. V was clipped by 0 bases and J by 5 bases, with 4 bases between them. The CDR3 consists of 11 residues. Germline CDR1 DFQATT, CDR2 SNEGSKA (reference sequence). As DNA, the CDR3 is TGCAGTGCTAGAGATAGGGAGACCCAGTACTTC. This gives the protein CSARDRETQYF.

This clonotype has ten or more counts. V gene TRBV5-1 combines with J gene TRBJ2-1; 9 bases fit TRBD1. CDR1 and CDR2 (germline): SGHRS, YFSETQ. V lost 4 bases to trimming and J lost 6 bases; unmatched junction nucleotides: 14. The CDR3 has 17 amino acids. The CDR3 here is CASSQTTGTGWGNEQFF. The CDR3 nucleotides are TGCGCCAGCAGCCAAACCACCGGGACAGGGTGGGGCAATGAGCAGTTCTTC.

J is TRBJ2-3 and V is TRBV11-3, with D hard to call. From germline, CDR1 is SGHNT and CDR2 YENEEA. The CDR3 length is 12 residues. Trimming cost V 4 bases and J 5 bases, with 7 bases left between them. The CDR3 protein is CASSSLGDTQYF. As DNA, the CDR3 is TGTGCCAGCAGCTCGCTCGGAGATACGCAGTATTTT.

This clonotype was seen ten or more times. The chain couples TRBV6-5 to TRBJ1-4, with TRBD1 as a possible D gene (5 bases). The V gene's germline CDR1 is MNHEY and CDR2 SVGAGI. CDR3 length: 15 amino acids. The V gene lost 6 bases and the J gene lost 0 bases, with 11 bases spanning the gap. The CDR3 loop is CASSYDSSTNEKLFF. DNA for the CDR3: TGTGCCAGCAGCTACGACAGTTCAACTAATGAAAAACTGTTTTTT.